This note documents a single T cell receptor (beta chain) sequence. The antigen remains undetermined. The data were obtained in a study of vaccination and CD4 T cells after COVID-19. Study details: Two doses of either BNT162b2 or mRNA-1273 vaccine were given to participants. Samples taken post-COVID came a median around 100 days after diagnosis, ranging from 35 to 161. Study findings and constraints: Convalescent patients displayed spike mono-reactivity in 304 of 307 vaccine-specific clones.

Sequenced with the Oncomine TCR Beta short-read assay was DNA taken from cultured CD4+ T cells. TCRdb re-analysed the PCR reads in MiXCR, keeping a single row per CDR3 protein. The data show 10,000 to 15,000 distinct CDR3 sequences, 61% seen once. Treatment meaning: roughly 11-day PBMC culture with coronavirus spike peptide pools or control peptides (ViraFEST assay). ViraFEST used peptide pools to expand antigen-specific T cells and subsequently sequenced their TCRs. V trimming: 5 bases; J trimming: 4 bases; junction bases outside the gene matches: 9. This CDR3 has 16 amino acids. The germline CDR1 and CDR2 sequences are SGHVS and FNYEAQ.

The sample comprised CD4+ T cells from blood, cultured in vitro. The clonotype was recovered from a human donor who had recovered from COVID-19. The chain has TRBV7-6 and TRBJ2-7; 12 bases are shared with TRBD2. The CDR3 nucleotides are TGTGCCAGCAGCCCCTGGACTAGCGGGACTACTTACGAGCAGTACTTC. Amino acids: CASSPWTSGTTYEQYF. The variable domain in full, with the rest retrieved from reference TRBV7-6 and TRBJ2-7, is GAGVSQSPRYKVTKRGQDVALRCDPISGHVSLYWYRQALGQGPEFLTYFNYEAQQDKSGLPNDRFSAERPEGSISTLTIQRTEQRDSAMYRCASSPWTSGTTYEQYFGPGTRLTVT.